This T cell receptor beta chain was sequenced in a study of shared clonotypes between healthy human individuals. Study outcomes and limitations: All-four-donor shared clonotypes had higher generation probabilities than non-shared clonotypes did. Generally, naive subsets came out with larger estimated richness than memory subsets.

The input for sorted-subset replicate PCRs was around 0.2 ug DNA, tens of thousands of T cell genomes. TCRdb's copy holds only in-frame clones and misses some; the assay was immunoSEQ multiplex PCR. The table shows fewer than 1 million clones, with around 96% occurring only once. Terminally differentiated effector memory CD45RA+ cells were excluded from the naive CD8 cells, which were CD45RO-negative and positively selected for CCR7. Free of recent acute infections or vaccinations, the donors were healthy HIV-negative adults. The germline CDR1 and CDR2 sequences are SGHDT and YYEEEE. This CDR3 is 15 amino acids long. Deletions cut 4 bases from V and 0 bases from J, with 8 bases between. Regarding this clone: Its target is not known.

The rearrangement uses TRBV5-6 and TRBJ2-6; no firm D call. The source material was naive CD8+ T cells sorted from blood. This receptor was obtained from a man aged 30 to 39 in good health. CDR3 loop: CASSPLPSGANVLTF. CDR3 DNA sequence: TGTGCCAGCAGCCCTCTGCCCTCTGGGGCCAACGTCCTGACTTTC. The variable domain in full, completed from reference TRBV5-6 and TRBJ2-6, reads DAGVTQSPTHLIKTRGQQVTLRCSPKSGHDTVSWYQQALGQGPQFIFQYYEEEERQRGNFPDRFSGHQFPNYSSELNVNALLLGDSALYLCASSPLPSGANVLTFGAGSRLTVL.